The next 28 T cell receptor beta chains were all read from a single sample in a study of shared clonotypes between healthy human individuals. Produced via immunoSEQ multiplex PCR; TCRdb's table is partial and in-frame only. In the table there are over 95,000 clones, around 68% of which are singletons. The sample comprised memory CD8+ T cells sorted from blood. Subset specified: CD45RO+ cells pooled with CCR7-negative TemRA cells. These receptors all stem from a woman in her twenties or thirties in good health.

CDR3 loop: CASSARQGAVDETQYF. The DNA for the CDR3 is TGTGCCAGCAGCGCCCGACAGGGGGCTGTGGATGAGACCCAGTACTTC. The rearrangement links TRBV11-2 to TRBJ2-5, with TRBD1 identical over 10 bases. Germline CDR1 reads SGHAT; CDR2 reads FQNNGV. After removal of 5 bases from V and 5 bases from J, the junction contained 11 bases not matched to a gene. CDR3 length equals 16 residues.

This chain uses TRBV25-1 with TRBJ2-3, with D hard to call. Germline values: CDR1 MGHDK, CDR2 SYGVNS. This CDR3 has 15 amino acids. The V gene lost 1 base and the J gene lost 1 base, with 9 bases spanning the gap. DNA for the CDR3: TGTGCCAGCAGTGAATCGGGTGGGGGCACAGATACGCAGTATTTT. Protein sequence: CASSESGGGTDTQYF.

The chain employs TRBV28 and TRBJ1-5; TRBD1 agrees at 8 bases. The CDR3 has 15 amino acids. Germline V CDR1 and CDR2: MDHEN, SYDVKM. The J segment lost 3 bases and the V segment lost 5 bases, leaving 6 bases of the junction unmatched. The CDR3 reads CASSPYRGANQPQHF. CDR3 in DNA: TGTGCCAGCAGTCCCTACAGGGGGGCCAATCAGCCCCAGCATTTT.

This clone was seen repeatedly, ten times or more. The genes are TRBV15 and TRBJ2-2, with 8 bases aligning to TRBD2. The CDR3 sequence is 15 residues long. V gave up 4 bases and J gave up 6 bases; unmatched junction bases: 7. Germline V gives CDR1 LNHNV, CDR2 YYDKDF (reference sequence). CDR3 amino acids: CATSTASGQSGELFF. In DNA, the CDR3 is TGTGCCACCAGCACCGCTAGCGGGCAGTCCGGGGAGCTGTTTTTT.

CDR3 sequence (DNA): TGTGCCAGCAGCACCCAAAGCGACCGAAAACTGTTTTTT. Translated: CASSTQSDRKLFF. The chain combines TRBV27 with TRBJ1-4; D is undetermined. V was pared by 6 bases and J by 10 bases, with 15 bases between. The CDR3 length is 13 residues. Germline V gene data show CDR1 as MNHEY and CDR2 as SMNVEV (reference sequence).

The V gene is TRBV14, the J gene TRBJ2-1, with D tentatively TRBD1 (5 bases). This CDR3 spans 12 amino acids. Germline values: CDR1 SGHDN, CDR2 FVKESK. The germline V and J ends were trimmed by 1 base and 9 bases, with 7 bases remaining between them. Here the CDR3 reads CASSQGGPEQFF. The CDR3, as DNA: TGTGCCAGCAGCCAAGGGGGCCCTGAGCAGTTCTTC.

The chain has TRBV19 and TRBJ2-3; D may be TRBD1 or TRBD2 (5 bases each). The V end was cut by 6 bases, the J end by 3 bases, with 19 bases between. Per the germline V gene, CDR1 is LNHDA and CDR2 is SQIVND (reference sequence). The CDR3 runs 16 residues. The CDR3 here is CASSEARWDGTDTQYF. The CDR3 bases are TGTGCCAGTAGCGAAGCCAGATGGGACGGAACAGATACGCAGTATTTT.

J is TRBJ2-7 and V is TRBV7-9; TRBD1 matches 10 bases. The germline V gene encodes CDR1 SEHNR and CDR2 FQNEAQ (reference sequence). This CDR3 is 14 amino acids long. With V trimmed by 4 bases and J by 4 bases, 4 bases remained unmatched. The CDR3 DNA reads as TGTGCCAGCAGCTCAGGACAGGGGGAATACGAGCAGTACTTC. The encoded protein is CASSSGQGEYEQYF.

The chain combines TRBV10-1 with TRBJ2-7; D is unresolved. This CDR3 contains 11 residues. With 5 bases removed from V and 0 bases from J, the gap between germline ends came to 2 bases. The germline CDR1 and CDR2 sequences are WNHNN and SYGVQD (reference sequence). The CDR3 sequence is CASSNSYEQYF. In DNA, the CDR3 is TGCGCCAGCAGTAACTCCTACGAGCAGTACTTC.

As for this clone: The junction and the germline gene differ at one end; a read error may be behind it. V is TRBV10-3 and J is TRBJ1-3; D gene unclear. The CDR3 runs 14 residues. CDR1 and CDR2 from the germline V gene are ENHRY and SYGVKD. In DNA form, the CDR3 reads TGTGCCAGCAGTTACTCGCCGGAAGGAAACACCATATATTTT. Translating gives CASSYSPEGNTIYF.

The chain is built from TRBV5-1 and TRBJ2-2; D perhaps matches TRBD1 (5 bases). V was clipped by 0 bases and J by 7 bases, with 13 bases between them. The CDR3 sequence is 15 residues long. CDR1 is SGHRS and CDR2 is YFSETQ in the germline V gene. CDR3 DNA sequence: TGCGCCAGCAGCTTGGAGCAGGGCTATTTCGGGGAGCTGTTTTTT. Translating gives CASSLEQGYFGELFF.

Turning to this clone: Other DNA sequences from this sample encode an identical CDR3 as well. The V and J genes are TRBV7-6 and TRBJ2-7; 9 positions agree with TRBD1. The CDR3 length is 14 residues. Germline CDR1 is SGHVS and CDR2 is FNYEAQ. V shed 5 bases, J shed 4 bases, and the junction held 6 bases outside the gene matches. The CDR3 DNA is TGTGCCAGCAGCAGCCGGGACAGGGTGTACGAGCAGTACTTC. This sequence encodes CASSSRDRVYEQYF.

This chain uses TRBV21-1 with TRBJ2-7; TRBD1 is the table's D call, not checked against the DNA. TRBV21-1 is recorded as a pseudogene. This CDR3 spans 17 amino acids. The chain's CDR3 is CASSKMGSYSWSYEQYF. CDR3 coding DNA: TGTGCCAGCAGCAAAATGGGCTCGTACAGTTGGTCCTACGAGCAGTACTTC.

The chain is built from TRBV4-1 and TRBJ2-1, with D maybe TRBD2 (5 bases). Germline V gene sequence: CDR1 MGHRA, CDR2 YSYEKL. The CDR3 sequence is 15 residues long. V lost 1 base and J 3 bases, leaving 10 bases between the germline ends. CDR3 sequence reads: CASSQVRTYYNEQFF. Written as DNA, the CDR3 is TGCGCCAGCAGCCAAGTGAGGACTTACTACAATGAGCAGTTCTTC.

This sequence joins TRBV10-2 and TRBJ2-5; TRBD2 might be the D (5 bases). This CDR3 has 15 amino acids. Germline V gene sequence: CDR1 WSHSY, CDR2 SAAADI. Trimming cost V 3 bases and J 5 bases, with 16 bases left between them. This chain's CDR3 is CASSDGEGDVETQYF. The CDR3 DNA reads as TGCGCCAGCAGTGATGGAGAGGGTGATGTCGAGACCCAGTACTTC.

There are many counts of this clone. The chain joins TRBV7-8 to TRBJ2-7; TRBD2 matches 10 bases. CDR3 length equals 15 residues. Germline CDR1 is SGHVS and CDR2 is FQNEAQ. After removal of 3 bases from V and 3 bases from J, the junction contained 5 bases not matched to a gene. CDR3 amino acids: CASSFLAGARYEQYF. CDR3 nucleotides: TGTGCCAGCAGCTTTCTAGCGGGAGCTCGCTACGAGCAGTACTTC.

CDR3 in DNA: TGCAGCGTCGGAACCCTCTACGAGCAGTACTTC. Translating it yields CSVGTLYEQYF. The rearrangement joins TRBV29-1 to TRBJ2-7; D gene unclear. Germline CDR1 and CDR2: SQVTM and ANQGSEA. The CDR3 covers 11 residues. Trimming took 6 bases from V and 3 from J, leaving 9 bases between them.

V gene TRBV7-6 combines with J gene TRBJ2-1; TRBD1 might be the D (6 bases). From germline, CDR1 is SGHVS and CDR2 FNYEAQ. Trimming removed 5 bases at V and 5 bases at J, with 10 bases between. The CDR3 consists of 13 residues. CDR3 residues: CASSPGQNNEQFF. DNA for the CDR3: TGTGCCAGCAGCCCAGGACAGAACAATGAGCAGTTCTTC.

The CDR3, as DNA: TGTGCCAGCAGGGAAGGATGCTATAGCAATCAGCCCCAGCATTTT. Translating gives CASREGCYSNQPQHF. The chain carries TRBV25-1 and TRBJ1-5; no clear D. Looked up from germline, CDR1 is MGHDK and CDR2 is SYGVNS. V was pared by 6 bases and J by 0 bases, with 12 bases between. This CDR3 is 15 amino acids long.

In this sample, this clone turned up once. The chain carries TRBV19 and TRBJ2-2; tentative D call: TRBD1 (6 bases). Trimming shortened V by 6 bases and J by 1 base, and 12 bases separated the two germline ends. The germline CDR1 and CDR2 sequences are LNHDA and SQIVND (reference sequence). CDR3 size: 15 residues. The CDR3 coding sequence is TGTGCCAGTAGGGGGCGACAGGTGAACACCGGGGAGCTGTTTTTT. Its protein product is CASRGRQVNTGELFF.

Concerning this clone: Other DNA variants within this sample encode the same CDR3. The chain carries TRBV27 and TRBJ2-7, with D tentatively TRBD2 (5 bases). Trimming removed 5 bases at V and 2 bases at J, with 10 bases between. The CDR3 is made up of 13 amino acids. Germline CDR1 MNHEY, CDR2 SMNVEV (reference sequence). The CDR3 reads CASSPVAPYEQYF. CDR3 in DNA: TGTGCCAGCAGTCCCGTAGCGCCCTACGAGCAGTACTTC.

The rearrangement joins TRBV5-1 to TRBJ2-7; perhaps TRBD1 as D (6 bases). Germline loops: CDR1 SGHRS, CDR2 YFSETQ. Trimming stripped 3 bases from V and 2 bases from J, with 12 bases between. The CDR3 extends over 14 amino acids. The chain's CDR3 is CASSSGTLAYEQYF. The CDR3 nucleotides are TGCGCCAGCAGCTCCGGGACACTTGCCTACGAGCAGTACTTC.

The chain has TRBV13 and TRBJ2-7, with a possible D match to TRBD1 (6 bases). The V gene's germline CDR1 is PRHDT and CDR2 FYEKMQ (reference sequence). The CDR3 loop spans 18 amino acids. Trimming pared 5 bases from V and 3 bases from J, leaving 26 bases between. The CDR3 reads CASSRSKIGDTGFYEQYF. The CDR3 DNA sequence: TGTGCCAGCAGCCGATCCAAAATTGGGGACACGGGTTTCTACGAGCAGTACTTC.

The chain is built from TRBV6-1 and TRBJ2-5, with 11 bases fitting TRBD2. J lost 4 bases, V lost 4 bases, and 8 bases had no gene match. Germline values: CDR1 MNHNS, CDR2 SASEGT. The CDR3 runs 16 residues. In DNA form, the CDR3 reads TGTGCCAGCAGTGGATATAGCGGGAGGGCCGGAGAGACCCAGTACTTC. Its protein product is CASSGYSGRAGETQYF.

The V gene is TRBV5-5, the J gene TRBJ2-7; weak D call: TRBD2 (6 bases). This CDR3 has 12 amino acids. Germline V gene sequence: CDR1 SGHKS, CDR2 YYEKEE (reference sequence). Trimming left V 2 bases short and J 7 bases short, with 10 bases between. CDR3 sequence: CASSFGAGEQYF. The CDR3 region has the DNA TGTGCCAGCAGCTTCGGGGCGGGGGAGCAGTACTTC.

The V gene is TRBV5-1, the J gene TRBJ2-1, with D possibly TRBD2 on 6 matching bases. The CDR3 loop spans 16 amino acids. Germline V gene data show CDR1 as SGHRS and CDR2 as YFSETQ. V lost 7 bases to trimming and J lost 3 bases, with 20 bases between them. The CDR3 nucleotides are TGCGCCAGCCGGACTGGGGCCGGGGGATTCTACAATGAGCAGTTCTTC. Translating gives CASRTGAGGFYNEQFF.

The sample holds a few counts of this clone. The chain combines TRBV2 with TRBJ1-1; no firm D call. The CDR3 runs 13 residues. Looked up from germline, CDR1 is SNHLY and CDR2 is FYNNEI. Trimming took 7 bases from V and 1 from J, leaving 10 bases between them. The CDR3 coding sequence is TGTGCCAGCATAACGTTGGAGAACACTGAAGCTTTCTTT. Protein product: CASITLENTEAFF.

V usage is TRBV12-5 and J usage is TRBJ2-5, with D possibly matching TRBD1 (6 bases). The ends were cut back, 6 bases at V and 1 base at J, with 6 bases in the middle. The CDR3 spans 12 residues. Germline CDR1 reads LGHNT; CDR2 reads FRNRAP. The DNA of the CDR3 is TGTGCTAGTGGACAGGGCCAAGAGACCCAGTACTTC. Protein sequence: CASGQGQETQYF.